This TCR beta chain was sequenced in a study of blood T cell repertoires in COVID-19. Some clones are missing from TCRdb's copy, which holds only in-frame ones; the method was immunoSEQ multiplex PCR. The profile shows some 320,000 clones, approximately 91% of them singletons. CDR1 is SGHRS and CDR2 is YFSETQ in the germline V gene. With 4 bases removed from V and 5 bases from J, the gap between germline ends came to 18 bases. This CDR3 comprises 15 residues. This receptor was obtained from a man between 60 and 75 years old who had recovered from COVID-19. The specimen sequenced was PBMCs or T cells enriched from blood (not recorded which). This sequence joins TRBV5-1 and TRBJ2-5; TRBD1 is a possible D gene (6 bases). CDR3 amino acids: CASSVSGGVGETQYF. CDR3 coding DNA: TGCGCCAGCAGCGTGAGTGGGGGCGTGGGGGAGACCCAGTACTTC.